This TCR beta chain originates from a study of metastatic and nonmetastatic thyroid tumors. Background on the study: Repertoires were compared across blood and tumor or nodule tissue from malignant and benign thyroid patients. Overall study findings and caveats: Reports indicated that malignant thyroid tumors showed significantly higher TCR beta diversity than benign nodules did, in blood and tumor.

This CDR3 is 13 amino acids long. As originally analysed: In papillary thyroid cancer, a distant-metastasis classifier was built using CDR3 differences across clinicopathological groups. Through MiXCR, TCRdb re-clonotyped the PCR reads. TCRdb, not the authors, supplied the V and J calls. The data show tens of thousands of clones, with 10% to 15% seen just once and roughly 10% held by the top ten. This clone came up many times. Its antigen is not known. An end of the junction differs from the germline gene, which may be a read error. No patient received treatment before thyroid surgery. V is TRBV12-3 or TRBV12-4 and J is TRBJ2-6; no reliable D call. The sequence was obtained from a female donor with papillary thyroid cancer or a benign thyroid nodule (not recorded which). Some clones in this sample may be carry-over from other donors' samples. Sequences were obtained from blood. CDR3 coding DNA: TGTGCCAGCAGTGTAGCCGGGGCCAACGTCCTGACTTTC. The encoded protein is CASSVAGANVLTF.